The entry below describes one T cell receptor beta chain. Antigen: not known. MiXCR, applied by TCRdb to the RT-PCR reads, yields one record per CDR3 protein. The data show over 750,000 distinct CDR3 sequences, with over 20% seen just once and 10% to 13% held by the top ten. This entry belongs to a study of response to subunit inactivated influenza vaccine. Study-wide findings and caveats: Authors proposed each seasonal influenza vaccination draws in few new T cells.

Sequences were derived from PBMCs from blood, sampled more than 4 days after vaccination. This TCR came from a man over 45 who received an inactivated influenza vaccine.

In DNA, the CDR3 is TGTGCCAGCAGTTTCGGGGGGTATAACAATCAGCCCCAGCATTTT. It is translated as CASSFGGYNNQPQHF. This chain connects TRBV12-3 or TRBV12-4 to TRBJ1-5, with D possibly TRBD1 on 5 matching bases. The CDR3 is made up of 15 amino acids. The germline V and J ends were trimmed by 3 bases and 3 bases, with 12 bases remaining between them.